This record concerns one T cell receptor beta chain sequence. This record belongs to a study of patients and donors after allogeneic stem cell transplantation. The CDR3 consists of 16 residues. V lost 0 bases, J lost 2 bases, and 9 bases lay in between. Germline CDR1 is KGHDR and CDR2 is SFDVKD. TCRdb re-derived calls from the RT-PCR reads in MiXCR, one entry per CDR3 protein. The sample consists of about 960,000 distinct CDR3 sequences, over 15% of them appearing once. The sample comprised blood, either unsorted or a sorted T cell fraction (not recorded which). The clonotype originates from a human donor who was either an allogeneic HSCT recipient or a stem cell or donor lymphocyte infusion donor (not recorded which). It is not recorded whose cells these are; they may come from a transplant donor. V is TRBV24-1 and J is TRBJ2-2, with TRBD2 as a possible D gene (6 bases). The CDR3: CATSDLGGANTGELFF. The CDR3 nucleotides are TGTGCCACCAGTGATTTGGGAGGGGCTAACACCGGGGAGCTGTTTTTT.